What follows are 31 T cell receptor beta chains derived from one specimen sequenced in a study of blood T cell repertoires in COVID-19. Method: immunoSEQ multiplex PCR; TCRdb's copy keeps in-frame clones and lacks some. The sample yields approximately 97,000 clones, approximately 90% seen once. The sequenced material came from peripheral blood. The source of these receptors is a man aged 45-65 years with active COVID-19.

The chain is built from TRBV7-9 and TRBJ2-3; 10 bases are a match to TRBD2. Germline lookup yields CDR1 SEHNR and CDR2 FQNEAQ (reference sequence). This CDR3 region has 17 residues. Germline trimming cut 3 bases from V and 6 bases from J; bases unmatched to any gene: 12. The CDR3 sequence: CASSFSGGPRGGDTQYF. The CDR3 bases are TGTGCCAGCAGCTTTAGCGGGGGGCCCCGAGGAGGGGATACGCAGTATTTT.

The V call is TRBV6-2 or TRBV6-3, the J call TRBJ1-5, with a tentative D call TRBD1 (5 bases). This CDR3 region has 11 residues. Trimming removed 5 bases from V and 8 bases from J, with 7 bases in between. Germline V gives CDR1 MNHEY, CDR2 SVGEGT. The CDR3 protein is CASSPGEPQHF. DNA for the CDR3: TGTGCCAGCAGTCCGGGGGAGCCCCAGCATTTT.

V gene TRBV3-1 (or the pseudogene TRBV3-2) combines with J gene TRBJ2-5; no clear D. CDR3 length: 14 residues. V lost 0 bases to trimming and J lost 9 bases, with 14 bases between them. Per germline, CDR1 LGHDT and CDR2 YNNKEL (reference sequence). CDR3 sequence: CASSQDPRDWSQYF. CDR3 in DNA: TGTGCCAGCAGCCAAGACCCAAGAGATTGGTCCCAGTACTTC.

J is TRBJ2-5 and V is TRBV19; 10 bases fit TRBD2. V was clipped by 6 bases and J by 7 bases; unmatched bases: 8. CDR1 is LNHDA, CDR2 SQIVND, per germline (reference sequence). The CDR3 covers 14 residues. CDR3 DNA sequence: TGTGCCAGTAGAGAGCGGGGGGGCGTCCGGACCCAGTACTTC. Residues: CASRERGGVRTQYF. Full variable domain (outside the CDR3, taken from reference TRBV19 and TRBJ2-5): DGGITQSPKYLFRKEGQNVTLSCEQNLNHDAMYWYRQDPGQGLRLIYYSQIVNDFQKGDIAEGYSVSREKKESFPLTVTSAQKNPTAFYLCASRERGGVRTQYFGPGTRLLVL.

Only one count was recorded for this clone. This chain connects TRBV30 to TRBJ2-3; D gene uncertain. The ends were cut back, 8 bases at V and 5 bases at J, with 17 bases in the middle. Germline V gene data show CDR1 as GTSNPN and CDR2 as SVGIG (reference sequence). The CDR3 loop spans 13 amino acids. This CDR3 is CANSGPQGDTQYF. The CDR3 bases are TGTGCCAACTCGGGTCCGCAAGGAGATACGCAGTATTTT.

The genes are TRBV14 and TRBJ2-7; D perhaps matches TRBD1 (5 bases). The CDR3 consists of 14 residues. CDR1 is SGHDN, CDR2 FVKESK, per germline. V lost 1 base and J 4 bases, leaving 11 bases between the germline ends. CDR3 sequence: CASSQGVGVYEQYF. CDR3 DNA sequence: TGTGCCAGCAGCCAAGGGGTAGGGGTTTACGAGCAGTACTTC. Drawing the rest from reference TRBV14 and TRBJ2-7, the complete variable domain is EAGVTQFPSHSVIEKGQTVTLRCDPISGHDNLYWYRRVMGKEIKFLLHFVKESKQDESGMPNNRFLAERTGGTYSTLKVQPAELEDSGVYFCASSQGVGVYEQYFGPGTRLTVT.

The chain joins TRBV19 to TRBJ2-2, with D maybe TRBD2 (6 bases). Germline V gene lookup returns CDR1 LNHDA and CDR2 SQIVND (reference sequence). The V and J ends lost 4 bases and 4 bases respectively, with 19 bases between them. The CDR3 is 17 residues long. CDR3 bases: TGTGCCAGTAGTACGTCCGGGAGTCCCCTGGGCACCGGGGAGCTGTTTTTT. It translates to CASSTSGSPLGTGELFF.

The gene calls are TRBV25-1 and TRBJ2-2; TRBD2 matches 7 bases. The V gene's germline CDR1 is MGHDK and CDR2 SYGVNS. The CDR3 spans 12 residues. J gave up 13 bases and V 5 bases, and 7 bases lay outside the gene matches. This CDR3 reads CASSTPGGGLFF. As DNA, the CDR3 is TGTGCCAGCAGTACCCCGGGGGGTGGGCTGTTTTTT.

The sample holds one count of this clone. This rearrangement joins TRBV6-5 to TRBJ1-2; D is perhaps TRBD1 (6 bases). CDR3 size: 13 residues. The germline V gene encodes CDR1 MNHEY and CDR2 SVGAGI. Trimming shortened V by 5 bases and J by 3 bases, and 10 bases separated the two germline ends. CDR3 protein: CASSRQADYGYTF. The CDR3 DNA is TGTGCCAGCAGTAGACAGGCCGACTATGGCTACACCTTC.

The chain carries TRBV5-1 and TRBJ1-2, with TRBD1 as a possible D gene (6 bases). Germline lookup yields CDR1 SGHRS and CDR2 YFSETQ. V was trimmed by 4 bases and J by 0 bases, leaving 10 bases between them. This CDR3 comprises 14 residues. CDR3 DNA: TGCGCCAGCAGCCAGACAGGTCCTAACTATGGCTACACCTTC. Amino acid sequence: CASSQTGPNYGYTF.

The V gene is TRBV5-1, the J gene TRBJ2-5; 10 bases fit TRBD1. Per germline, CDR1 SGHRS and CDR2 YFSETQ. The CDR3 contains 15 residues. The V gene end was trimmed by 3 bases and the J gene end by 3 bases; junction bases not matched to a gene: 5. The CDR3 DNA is TGCGCCAGCAGCTACCGAGGACAGGGGGAAGAGACCCAGTACTTC. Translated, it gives CASSYRGQGEETQYF. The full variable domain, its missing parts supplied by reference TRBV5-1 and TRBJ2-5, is KAGVTQTPRYLIKTRGQQVTLSCSPISGHRSVSWYQQTPGQGLQFLFEYFSETQRNKGNFPGRFSGRQFSNSRSEMNVSTLELGDSALYLCASSYRGQGEETQYFGPGTRLLVL.

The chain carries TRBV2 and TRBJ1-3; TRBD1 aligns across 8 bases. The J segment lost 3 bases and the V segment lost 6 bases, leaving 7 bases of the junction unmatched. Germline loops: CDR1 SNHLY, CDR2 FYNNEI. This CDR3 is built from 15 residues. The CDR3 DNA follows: TGTGCCAGCAGCCTTGACAGGGGAGGTGGAAACACCATATATTTT. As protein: CASSLDRGGGNTIYF.

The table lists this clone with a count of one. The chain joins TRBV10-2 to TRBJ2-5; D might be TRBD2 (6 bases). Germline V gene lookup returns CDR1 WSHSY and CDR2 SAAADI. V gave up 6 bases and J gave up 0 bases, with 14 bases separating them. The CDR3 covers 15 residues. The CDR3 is CASSDPGDYQETQYF. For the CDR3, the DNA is TGCGCCAGCAGCGATCCCGGGGACTACCAAGAGACCCAGTACTTC.

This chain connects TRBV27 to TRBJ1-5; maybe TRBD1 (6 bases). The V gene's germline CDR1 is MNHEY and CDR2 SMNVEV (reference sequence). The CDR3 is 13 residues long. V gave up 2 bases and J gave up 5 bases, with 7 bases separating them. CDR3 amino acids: CASSLNRDQPQHF. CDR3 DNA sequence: TGTGCCAGCAGTTTAAACAGGGATCAGCCCCAGCATTTT.

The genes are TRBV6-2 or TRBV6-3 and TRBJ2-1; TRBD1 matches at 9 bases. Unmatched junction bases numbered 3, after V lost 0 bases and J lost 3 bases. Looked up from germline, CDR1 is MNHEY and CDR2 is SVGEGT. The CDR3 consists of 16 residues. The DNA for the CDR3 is TGTGCCAGCAGTTACTCGGGACAGGGCAGCTACAATGAGCAGTTCTTC. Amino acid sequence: CASSYSGQGSYNEQFF.

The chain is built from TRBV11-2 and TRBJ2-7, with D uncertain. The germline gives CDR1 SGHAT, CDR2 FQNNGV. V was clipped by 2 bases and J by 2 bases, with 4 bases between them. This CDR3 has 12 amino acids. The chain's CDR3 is CASSLKPYEQYF. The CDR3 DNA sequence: TGTGCCAGCAGCTTAAAGCCCTACGAGCAGTACTTC.

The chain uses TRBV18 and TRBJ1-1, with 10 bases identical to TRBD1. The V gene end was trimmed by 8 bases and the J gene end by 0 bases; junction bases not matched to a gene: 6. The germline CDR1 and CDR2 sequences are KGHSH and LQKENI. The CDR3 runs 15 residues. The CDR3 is CASLKTGGMNTEAFF. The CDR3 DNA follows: TGTGCCAGCCTCAAGACAGGGGGCATGAACACTGAAGCTTTCTTT. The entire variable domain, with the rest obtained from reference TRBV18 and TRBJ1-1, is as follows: NAGVMQNPRHLVRRRGQEARLRCSPMKGHSHVYWYRQLPEEGLKFMVYLQKENIIDESGMPKERFSAEFPKEGPSILRIQQVVRGDSAAYFCASLKTGGMNTEAFFGQGTRLTVV.

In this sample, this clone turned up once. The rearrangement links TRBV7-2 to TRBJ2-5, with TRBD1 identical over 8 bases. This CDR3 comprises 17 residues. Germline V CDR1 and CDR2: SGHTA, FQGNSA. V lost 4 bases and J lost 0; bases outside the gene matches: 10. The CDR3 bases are TGTGCCAGCAGCTCCCCTCAGGGGGCGGACTACCAAGAGACCCAGTACTTC. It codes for CASSSPQGADYQETQYF. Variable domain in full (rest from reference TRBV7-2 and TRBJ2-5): GAGVSQSPSNKVTEKGKDVELRCDPISGHTALYWYRQSLGQGLEFLIYFQGNSAPDKSGLPSDRFSAERTGGSVSTLTIQRTQQEDSAVYLCASSSPQGADYQETQYFGPGTRLLVL.

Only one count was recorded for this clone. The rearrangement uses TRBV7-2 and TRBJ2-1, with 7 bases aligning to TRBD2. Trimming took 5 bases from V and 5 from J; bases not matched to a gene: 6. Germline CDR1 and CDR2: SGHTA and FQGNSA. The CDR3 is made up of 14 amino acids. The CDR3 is CASSMSGANNEQFF. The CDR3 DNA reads TGTGCCAGCAGCATGAGCGGGGCAAACAATGAGCAGTTCTTC.

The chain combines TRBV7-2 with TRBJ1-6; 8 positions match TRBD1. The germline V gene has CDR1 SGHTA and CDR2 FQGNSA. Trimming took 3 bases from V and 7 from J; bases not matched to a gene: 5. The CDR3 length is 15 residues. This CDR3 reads CASSLLGQDNSPLHF. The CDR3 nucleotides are TGTGCCAGCAGCTTGTTGGGACAGGACAATTCACCCCTCCACTTT.

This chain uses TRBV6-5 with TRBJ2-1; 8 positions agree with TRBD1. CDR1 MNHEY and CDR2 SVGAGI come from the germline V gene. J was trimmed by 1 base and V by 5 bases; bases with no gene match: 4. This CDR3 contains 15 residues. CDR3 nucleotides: TGTGCCAGCAGTCCCAGACAGGGGTCCTACAATGAGCAGTTCTTC. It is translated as CASSPRQGSYNEQFF.

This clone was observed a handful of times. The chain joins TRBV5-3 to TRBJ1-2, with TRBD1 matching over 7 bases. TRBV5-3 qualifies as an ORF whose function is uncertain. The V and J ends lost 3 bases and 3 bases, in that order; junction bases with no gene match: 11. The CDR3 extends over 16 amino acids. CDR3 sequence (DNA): TGTGCCAGAAGCTCGGGACAGTTAACTATTCACTATGGCTACACCTTC. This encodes CARSSGQLTIHYGYTF.

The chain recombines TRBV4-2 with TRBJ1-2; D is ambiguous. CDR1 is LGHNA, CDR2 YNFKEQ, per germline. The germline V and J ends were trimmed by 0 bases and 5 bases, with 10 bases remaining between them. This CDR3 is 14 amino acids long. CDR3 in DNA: TGTGCCAGCAGCCAAGATGAGGGCTCTTATGGCTACACCTTC. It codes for CASSQDEGSYGYTF.

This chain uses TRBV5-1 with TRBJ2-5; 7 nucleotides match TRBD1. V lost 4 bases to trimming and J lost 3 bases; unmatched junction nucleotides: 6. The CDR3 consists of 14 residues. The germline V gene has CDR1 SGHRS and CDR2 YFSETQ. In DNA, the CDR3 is TGCGCCAGCAGCGCCGGGACAGCAAAAGAGACCCAGTACTTC. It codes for CASSAGTAKETQYF. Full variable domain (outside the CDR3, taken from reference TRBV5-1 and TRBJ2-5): KAGVTQTPRYLIKTRGQQVTLSCSPISGHRSVSWYQQTPGQGLQFLFEYFSETQRNKGNFPGRFSGRQFSNSRSEMNVSTLELGDSALYLCASSAGTAKETQYFGPGTRLLVL.

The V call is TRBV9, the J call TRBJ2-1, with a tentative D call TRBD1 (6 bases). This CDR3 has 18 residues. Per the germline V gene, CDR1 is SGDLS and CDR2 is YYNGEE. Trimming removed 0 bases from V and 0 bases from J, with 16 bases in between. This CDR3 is CASSVDRVSRYSYNEQFF. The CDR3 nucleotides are TGTGCCAGCAGCGTAGACAGGGTTTCCCGCTACTCCTACAATGAGCAGTTCTTC.

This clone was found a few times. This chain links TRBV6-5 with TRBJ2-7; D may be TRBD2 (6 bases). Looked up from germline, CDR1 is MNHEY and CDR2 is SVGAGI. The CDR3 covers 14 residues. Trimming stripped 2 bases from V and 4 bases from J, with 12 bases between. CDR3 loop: CASSYRVRGYEQYF. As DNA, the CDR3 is TGTGCCAGCAGTTACAGGGTCCGGGGGTACGAGCAGTACTTC.

CDR3 region: CASNQRGGLNEQFF. The CDR3, as DNA: TGTGCCAGCAACCAGCGGGGGGGCCTAAATGAGCAGTTCTTC. The chain carries TRBV27 and TRBJ2-1; 10 bases agree with TRBD2. CDR3 length equals 14 residues. Looked up from germline, CDR1 is MNHEY and CDR2 is SMNVEV (reference sequence). V was pared by 7 bases and J by 7 bases, with 7 bases of the junction left unmatched.

CDR3: CASSLRGVGELFF. As DNA, the CDR3 is TGTGCCAGCAGCCTCCGGGGGGTGGGGGAGCTGTTTTTT. J is TRBJ2-2 and V is TRBV12-3 or TRBV12-4, with 7 bases that match TRBD2. The CDR3 covers 13 residues. V lost 6 bases and J lost 8; bases outside the gene matches: 6.

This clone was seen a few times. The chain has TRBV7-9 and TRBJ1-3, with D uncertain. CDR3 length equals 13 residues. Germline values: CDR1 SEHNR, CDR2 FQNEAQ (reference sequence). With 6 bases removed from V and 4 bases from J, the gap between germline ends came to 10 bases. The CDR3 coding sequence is TGTGCCAGCAGTCTGGGCTCCGGAAACACCATATATTTT. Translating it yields CASSLGSGNTIYF.

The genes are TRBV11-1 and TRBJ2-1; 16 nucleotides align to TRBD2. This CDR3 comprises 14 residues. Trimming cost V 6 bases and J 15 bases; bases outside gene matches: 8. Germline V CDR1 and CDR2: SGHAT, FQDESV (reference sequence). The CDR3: CASRPGTSGGAPFF. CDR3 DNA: TGTGCCAGCAGGCCGGGGACTAGCGGGGGGGCCCCGTTCTTC.

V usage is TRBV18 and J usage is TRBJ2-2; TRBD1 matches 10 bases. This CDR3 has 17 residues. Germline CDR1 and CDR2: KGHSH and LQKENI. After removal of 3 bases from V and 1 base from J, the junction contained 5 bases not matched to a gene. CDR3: CASSPSTGGGNTGELFF. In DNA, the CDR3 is TGTGCCAGCTCACCCTCGACAGGGGGCGGGAACACCGGGGAGCTGTTTTTT. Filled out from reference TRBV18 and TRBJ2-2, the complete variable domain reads NAGVMQNPRHLVRRRGQEARLRCSPMKGHSHVYWYRQLPEEGLKFMVYLQKENIIDESGMPKERFSAEFPKEGPSILRIQQVVRGDSAAYFCASSPSTGGGNTGELFFGEGSRLTVL.